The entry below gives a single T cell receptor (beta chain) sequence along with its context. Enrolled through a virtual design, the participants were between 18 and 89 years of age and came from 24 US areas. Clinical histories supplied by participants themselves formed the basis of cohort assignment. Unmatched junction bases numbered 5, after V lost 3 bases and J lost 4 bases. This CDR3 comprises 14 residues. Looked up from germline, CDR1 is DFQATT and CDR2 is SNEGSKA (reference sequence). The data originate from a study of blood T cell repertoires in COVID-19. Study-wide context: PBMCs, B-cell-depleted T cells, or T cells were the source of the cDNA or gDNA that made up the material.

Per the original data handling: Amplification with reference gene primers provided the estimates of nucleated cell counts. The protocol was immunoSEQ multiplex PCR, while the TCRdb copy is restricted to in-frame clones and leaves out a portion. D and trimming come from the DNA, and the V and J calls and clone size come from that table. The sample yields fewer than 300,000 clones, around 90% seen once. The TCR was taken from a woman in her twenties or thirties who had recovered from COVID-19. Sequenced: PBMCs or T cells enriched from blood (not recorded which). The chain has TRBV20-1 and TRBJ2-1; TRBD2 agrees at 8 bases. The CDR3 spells CSASIREGYNEQFF. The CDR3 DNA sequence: TGCAGTGCTAGTATCCGGGAGGGGTACAATGAGCAGTTCTTC.